This TCR beta chain was captured in a study of cytomegalovirus exposure and HLA in healthy donors. Study in general: The 90 to 150 validation repertoires, a later analysis reported, used the same platform as the approximately 670 first-cohort repertoires. Study-wide findings and caveats: Researchers reported that a few CMV-associated chains were confirmed in vitro as CMV antigen-specific.

The table came from immunoSEQ multiplex PCR; TCRdb's copy has only in-frame clones and leaves some out. The repertoire holds 200,000 or so clones, with 80% to 90% as singletons. This clone has only a few counts. Its antigen is unidentified. Losses at the gene ends were 0 bases for V and 2 bases for J; bases not matched to a gene: 3. This CDR3 region has 15 residues. CDR1 is SGDLS, CDR2 YYNGEE, per germline. This rearrangement joins TRBV9 to TRBJ2-7, with TRBD2 matching 9 bases. The origin of this receptor is a woman aged 30 to 39 in good health and CMV-seropositive. Sequences were obtained from PBMCs. DNA for the CDR3: TGTGCCAGCAGCGTAGGACTAGCGGCTACCTACGAGCAGTACTTC. Its translation: CASSVGLAATYEQYF. Variable domain in full (rest from reference TRBV9 and TRBJ2-7): DSGVTQTPKHLITATGQRVTLRCSPRSGDLSVYWYQQSLDQGLQFLIQYYNGEERAKGNILERFSAQQFPDLHSELNLSSLELGDSALYFCASSVGLAATYEQYFGPGTRLTVT.